The next 18 T cell receptor beta chains were all read from a single sample in a study of cytomegalovirus exposure and HLA in healthy donors (dated by TCRdb to about 2017). Libraries were made using the immunoSEQ multiplex PCR assay. The multiplex PCR relied on a mix of 60 forward primers for TCR Vbeta segments and 13 reverse primers for TCR Jbeta segments. TCRdb obtained this table from immuneACCESS and retained in-frame rearrangements with V and J assigned. These tables miss some clones; where compared with another copy, unresolved V genes account for less than half of the shortfall, and the remainder is unexplained. The table for this sample lists tens of thousands of clones; approximately 60% of them were counted only once. Roughly 3% of the sample lies in the top ten. The sequenced material came from PBMCs. Source of these receptors: a woman aged 45-60 years in good health and CMV-seronegative.

The chain combines TRBV27 with TRBJ2-1, with 11 bases matching TRBD2. Germline CDR1 reads MNHEY; CDR2 reads SMNVEV (reference sequence). The CDR3 contains 14 residues. V lost 5 bases to trimming and J lost 14 bases; unmatched junction nucleotides: 11. CDR3 in amino acids: CASSPPGLAVIKFF. The CDR3 nucleotides are TGTGCCAGCAGTCCCCCGGGACTAGCGGTCATAAAGTTCTTC.

The chain uses TRBV6-5 and TRBJ1-3; D unresolved. This CDR3 is 14 amino acids long. Germline CDR1 reads MNHEY; CDR2 reads SVGAGI. The V end lost 3 bases, the J end lost 2 bases, and 8 bases lay between the germline ends. The CDR3 sequence is CASSYTGAGNTIYF. The CDR3 nucleotides are TGTGCCAGCAGTTATACCGGGGCTGGAAACACCATATATTTT.

This clone was recorded once. The rearrangement joins TRBV30 to TRBJ1-2; D gene uncertain. Trimming stripped 4 bases from V and 7 bases from J, with 10 bases between. This CDR3 spans 11 amino acids. Germline values: CDR1 GTSNPN, CDR2 SVGIG (reference sequence). CDR3 nucleotides: TGTGCCTGGACCTTTCTAGGTGGCTACACCTTC. Residues: CAWTFLGGYTF. The variable domain in full, completed from reference TRBV30 and TRBJ1-2, reads SQTIHQWPATLVQPVGSPLSLECTVEGTSNPNLYWYRQAAGRGLQLLFYSVGIGQISSEVPQNLSASRPQDRQFILSSKKLLLSDSGFYLCAWTFLGGYTFGSGTRLTVV.

The rearrangement uses TRBV19 and TRBJ2-1, with TRBD2 matching 7 bases. The CDR3 contains 14 residues. Losses at the gene ends were 6 bases for V and 7 bases for J; bases not matched to a gene: 9. Germline values: CDR1 LNHDA, CDR2 SQIVND (reference sequence). CDR3 nucleotides: TGTGCCAGTAGCCTAGGACTAGGTAGTAATGAGCAGTTCTTC. Its protein product is CASSLGLGSNEQFF. The whole variable domain, filled in from reference TRBV19 and TRBJ2-1, reads DGGITQSPKYLFRKEGQNVTLSCEQNLNHDAMYWYRQDPGQGLRLIYYSQIVNDFQKGDIAEGYSVSREKKESFPLTVTSAQKNPTAFYLCASSLGLGSNEQFFGPGTRLTVL.

This clone has a single count. The rearrangement uses TRBV15 and TRBJ2-2; tentative D call: TRBD2 (6 bases). The V gene lost 5 bases and the J gene lost 4 bases, with 14 bases spanning the gap. Germline loops: CDR1 LNHNV, CDR2 YYDKDF (reference sequence). This CDR3 contains 15 residues. CDR3 bases: TGTGCCACCAGCCGGGGTCAGGGACTCACCGGGGAGCTGTTTTTT. It translates to CATSRGQGLTGELFF. Filled out from reference TRBV15 and TRBJ2-2, the complete variable domain reads DAMVIQNPRYQVTQFGKPVTLSCSQTLNHNVMYWYQQKSSQAPKLLFHYYDKDFNNEADTPDNFQSRRPNTSFCFLDIRSPGLGDTAMYLCATSRGQGLTGELFFGEGSRLTVL.

The gene calls are TRBV4-1 and TRBJ2-7; 15 bases fit TRBD2. J lost 9 bases, V lost 2 bases, and 14 bases had no gene match. Germline V gene lookup returns CDR1 MGHRA and CDR2 YSYEKL. This CDR3 spans 18 amino acids. In nucleotides, the CDR3 is TGCGCCAGCAGCCAACGTCCCGGGACTAGCGGGAGGCCCTGGTGGCAGTACTTC. Amino acid sequence: CASSQRPGTSGRPWWQYF.

The V call is TRBV5-1, the J call TRBJ2-7; D remains ambiguous. Germline assignment: CDR1 SGHRS and CDR2 YFSETQ. The CDR3 runs 16 residues. V shed 1 base and J shed 6 bases, with 20 bases lying between them. The CDR3 loop reads CASSLTPAGSTLEQYF. The CDR3 DNA follows: TGCGCCAGCAGCTTGACCCCGGCCGGGTCAACGCTCGAGCAGTACTTC.

J is TRBJ2-1 and V is TRBV4-3; TRBD1 aligns across 7 bases. Trimming took 4 bases from V and 9 from J; bases not matched to a gene: 3. This CDR3 contains 12 residues. Germline V lookup: CDR1 LGHNA, CDR2 YSLEER. CDR3 sequence: CASSPPGGEQFF. The CDR3 DNA reads as TGCGCCAGCAGCCCACCAGGGGGTGAGCAGTTCTTC.

The chain is built from TRBV5-6 and TRBJ2-5, with D uncertain. The V gene lost 4 bases and the J gene lost 5 bases, with 12 bases spanning the gap. The germline CDR1 and CDR2 sequences are SGHDT and YYEEEE. CDR3 length equals 13 residues. As DNA, the CDR3 is TGTGCCAGCAGCACGGGTCGGCGGGAGACCCAGTACTTC. Its protein product is CASSTGRRETQYF.

The chain uses TRBV6-5 and TRBJ2-7; perhaps TRBD1 as D (5 bases). Trimming cost V 8 bases and J 5 bases, with 16 bases left between them. This CDR3 region has 13 residues. The germline V gene has CDR1 MNHEY and CDR2 SVGAGI. The CDR3 is CASRSRALHEQYF. CDR3 bases: TGTGCCAGCCGCTCCAGGGCTCTGCACGAGCAGTACTTC.

The chain employs TRBV9 and TRBJ2-7; the match to TRBD1 covers 10 bases. Trimming at V came to 4 bases and at J to 3 bases, leaving 7 bases not matched to a gene. The CDR3 is made up of 15 amino acids. The germline V gene has CDR1 SGDLS and CDR2 YYNGEE. This CDR3 reads CASSPWTGGIYEQYF. CDR3 in DNA: TGTGCCAGCAGCCCCTGGACAGGGGGGATCTACGAGCAGTACTTC.

The gene calls are TRBV5-4 and TRBJ1-1; 7 bases map to TRBD1. This CDR3 contains 14 residues. The J segment lost 4 bases and the V segment lost 2 bases, leaving 5 bases of the junction unmatched. The germline gives CDR1 SGHNT, CDR2 YYREEE (reference sequence). The CDR3 DNA follows: TGTGCCAGCAGCTTTGAAGGGGGCTCCACTGAAGCTTTCTTT. Its translation: CASSFEGGSTEAFF.

This chain connects TRBV27 to TRBJ1-4; D unresolved. In germline, CDR1 is MNHEY, CDR2 SMNVEV (reference sequence). The CDR3 is 13 amino acids. V shed 6 bases and J shed 7 bases, with 12 bases lying between them. In nucleotides, the CDR3 is TGTGCCAGCAGCCTCCCGGGGAGTGAAAAACTGTTTTTT. Amino acids: CASSLPGSEKLFF.

V gene TRBV5-4 combines with J gene TRBJ1-5, with 7 bases identical to TRBD1. This CDR3 region has 15 residues. Germline trimming cut 3 bases from V and 5 bases from J; bases unmatched to any gene: 8. Germline values: CDR1 SGHNT, CDR2 YYREEE (reference sequence). The CDR3 nucleotides read TGTGCCAGCAGCTCACCTGACAGGGAGGATCAGCCCCAGCATTTT. As protein: CASSSPDREDQPQHF.

The V gene is TRBV5-8, the J gene TRBJ1-6; no firm D call. Trimming removed 0 bases from V and 8 bases from J, with 18 bases in between. Germline CDR1 SGHTS, CDR2 YDEGEE. The CDR3 runs to 17 residues. The CDR3 region has the DNA TGTGCCAGCAGCTTGGCCACTACGTCCGCGGGAGATTCACCCCTCCACTTT. It specifies CASSLATTSAGDSPLHF.

The V and J genes are TRBV6-6 and TRBJ2-1; 8 bases are a match to TRBD2. CDR1 is MNHNY, CDR2 SVGAGI, per germline (reference sequence). The CDR3 length is 12 residues. Losses at the gene ends were 8 bases for V and 5 bases for J; bases not matched to a gene: 2. The DNA for the CDR3 is TGTGCCAGCGACGGGAGGGACAATGAGCAGTTCTTC. Protein: CASDGRDNEQFF.

The V gene is TRBV5-1, the J gene TRBJ1-4, with TRBD1 as a possible D gene (6 bases). V shed 4 bases and J shed 6 bases, with 13 bases lying between them. Germline CDR1 reads SGHRS; CDR2 reads YFSETQ. The CDR3 has 14 residues. This CDR3 reads CASSLRGNDEKLFF. CDR3 sequence (DNA): TGCGCCAGCAGCCTCAGGGGTAATGATGAAAAACTGTTTTTT.

The V gene is TRBV19, the J gene TRBJ2-5; TRBD2 matches at 14 bases. Losses at the gene ends were 5 bases for V and 4 bases for J; bases not matched to a gene: 9. CDR3 length: 17 residues. From germline, CDR1 is LNHDA and CDR2 SQIVND (reference sequence). CDR3 nucleotide sequence: TGTGCCAGTAGTCCCTTGGGACTAGCGGGAGTCCGAGAGACCCAGTACTTC. Translated: CASSPLGLAGVRETQYF.